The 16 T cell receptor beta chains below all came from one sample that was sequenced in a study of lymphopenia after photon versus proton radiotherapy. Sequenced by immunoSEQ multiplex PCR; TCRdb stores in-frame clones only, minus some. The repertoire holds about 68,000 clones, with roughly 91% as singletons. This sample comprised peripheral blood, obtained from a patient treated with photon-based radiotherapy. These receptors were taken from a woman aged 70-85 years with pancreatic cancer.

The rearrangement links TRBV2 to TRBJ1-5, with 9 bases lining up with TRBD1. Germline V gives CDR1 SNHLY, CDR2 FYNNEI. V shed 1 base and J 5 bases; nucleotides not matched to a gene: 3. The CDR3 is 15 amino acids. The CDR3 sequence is CASSEGDRVYQPQHF. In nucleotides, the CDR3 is TGTGCCAGCAGTGAAGGGGACAGGGTGTATCAGCCCCAGCATTTT.

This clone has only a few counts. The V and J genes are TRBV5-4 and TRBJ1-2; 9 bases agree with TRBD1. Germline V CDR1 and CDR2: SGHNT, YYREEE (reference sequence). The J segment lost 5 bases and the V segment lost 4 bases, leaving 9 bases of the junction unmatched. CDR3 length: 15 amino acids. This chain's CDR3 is CASSTWTGELYGYTF. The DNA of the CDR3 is TGTGCCAGCAGCACGTGGACAGGGGAGCTTTATGGCTACACCTTC.

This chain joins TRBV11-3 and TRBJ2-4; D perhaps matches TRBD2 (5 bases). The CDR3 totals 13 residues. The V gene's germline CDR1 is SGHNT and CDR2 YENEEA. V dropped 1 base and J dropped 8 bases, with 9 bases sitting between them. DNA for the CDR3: TGTGCCAGCAGCTTAGTCCGGGAAGACATTCAGTACTTC. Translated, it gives CASSLVREDIQYF.

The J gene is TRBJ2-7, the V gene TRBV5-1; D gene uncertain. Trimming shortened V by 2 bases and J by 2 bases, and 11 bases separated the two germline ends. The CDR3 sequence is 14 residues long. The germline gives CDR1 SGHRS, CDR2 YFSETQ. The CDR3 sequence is CASSFNPGPYEQYF. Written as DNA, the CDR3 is TGCGCCAGCAGCTTCAATCCAGGACCCTACGAGCAGTACTTC. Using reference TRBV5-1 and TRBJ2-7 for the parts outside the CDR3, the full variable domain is KAGVTQTPRYLIKTRGQQVTLSCSPISGHRSVSWYQQTPGQGLQFLFEYFSETQRNKGNFPGRFSGRQFSNSRSEMNVSTLELGDSALYLCASSFNPGPYEQYFGPGTRLTVT.

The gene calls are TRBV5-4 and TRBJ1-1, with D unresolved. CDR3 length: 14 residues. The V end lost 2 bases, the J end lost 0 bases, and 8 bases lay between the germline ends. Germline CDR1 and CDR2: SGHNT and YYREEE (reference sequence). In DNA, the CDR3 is TGTGCCAGCAGCTTCATAGGAATGAACACTGAAGCTTTCTTT. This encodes CASSFIGMNTEAFF.

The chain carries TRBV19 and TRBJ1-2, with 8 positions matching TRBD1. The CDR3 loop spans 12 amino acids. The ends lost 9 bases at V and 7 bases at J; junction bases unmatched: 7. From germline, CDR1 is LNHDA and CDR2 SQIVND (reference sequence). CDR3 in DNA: TGTGCCAGCACAGGGGGATTGAGTGGCTACACCTTC. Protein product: CASTGGLSGYTF. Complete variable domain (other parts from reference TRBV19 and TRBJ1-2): DGGITQSPKYLFRKEGQNVTLSCEQNLNHDAMYWYRQDPGQGLRLIYYSQIVNDFQKGDIAEGYSVSREKKESFPLTVTSAQKNPTAFYLCASTGGLSGYTFGSGTRLTVV.

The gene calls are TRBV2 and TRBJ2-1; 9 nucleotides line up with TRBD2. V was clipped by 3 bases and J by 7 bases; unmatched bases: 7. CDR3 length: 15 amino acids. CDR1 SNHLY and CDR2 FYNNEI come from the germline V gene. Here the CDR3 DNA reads TGTGCCAGCAGTGAGGGGACTAGCACATATAATGAGCAGTTCTTC. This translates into CASSEGTSTYNEQFF.

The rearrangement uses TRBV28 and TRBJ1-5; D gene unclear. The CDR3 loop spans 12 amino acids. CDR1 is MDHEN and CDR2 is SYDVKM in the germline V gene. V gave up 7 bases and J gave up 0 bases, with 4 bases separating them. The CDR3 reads CASNLSNQPQHF. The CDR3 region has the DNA TGTGCCAGCAACCTTAGCAATCAGCCCCAGCATTTT.

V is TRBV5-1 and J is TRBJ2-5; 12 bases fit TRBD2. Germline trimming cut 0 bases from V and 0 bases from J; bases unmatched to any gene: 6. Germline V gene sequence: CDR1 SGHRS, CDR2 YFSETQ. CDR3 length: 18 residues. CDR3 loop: CASSLGLAGAPYQETQYF. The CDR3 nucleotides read TGCGCCAGCAGCTTGGGACTAGCGGGAGCCCCGTACCAAGAGACCCAGTACTTC.

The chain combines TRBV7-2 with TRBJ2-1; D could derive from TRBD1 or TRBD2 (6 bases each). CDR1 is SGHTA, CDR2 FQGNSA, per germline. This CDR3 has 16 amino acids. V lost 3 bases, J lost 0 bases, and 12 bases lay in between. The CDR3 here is CASSFFEGGSYNEQFF. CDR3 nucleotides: TGTGCCAGCAGCTTCTTCGAGGGGGGCTCCTACAATGAGCAGTTCTTC.

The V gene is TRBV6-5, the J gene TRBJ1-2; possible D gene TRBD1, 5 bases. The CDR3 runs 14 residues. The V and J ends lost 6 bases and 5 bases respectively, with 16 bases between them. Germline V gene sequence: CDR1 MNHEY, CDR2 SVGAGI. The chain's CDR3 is CASSPIPGDYGYTF. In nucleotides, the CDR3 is TGTGCCAGCAGCCCAATTCCGGGGGATTATGGCTACACCTTC.

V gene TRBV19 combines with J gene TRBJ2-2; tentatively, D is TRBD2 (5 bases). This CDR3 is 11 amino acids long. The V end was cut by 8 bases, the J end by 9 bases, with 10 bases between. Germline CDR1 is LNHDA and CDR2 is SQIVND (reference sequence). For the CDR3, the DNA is TGTGCCAGTCGATGGAGGCGGGAGCTGTTTTTT. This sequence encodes CASRWRRELFF.

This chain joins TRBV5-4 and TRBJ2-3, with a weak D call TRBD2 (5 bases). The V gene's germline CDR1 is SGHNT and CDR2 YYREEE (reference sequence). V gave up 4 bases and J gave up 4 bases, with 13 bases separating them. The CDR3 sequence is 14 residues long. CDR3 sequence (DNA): TGTGCCAGCAGCCCATCGGACTCCTCAGATACGCAGTATTTT. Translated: CASSPSDSSDTQYF.

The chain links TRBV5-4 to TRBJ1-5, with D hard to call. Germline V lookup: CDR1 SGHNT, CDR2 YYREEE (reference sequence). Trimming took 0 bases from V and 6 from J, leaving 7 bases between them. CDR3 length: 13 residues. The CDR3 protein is CASSLDEVQPQHF. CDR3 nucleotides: TGTGCCAGCAGCTTGGATGAGGTTCAGCCCCAGCATTTT.

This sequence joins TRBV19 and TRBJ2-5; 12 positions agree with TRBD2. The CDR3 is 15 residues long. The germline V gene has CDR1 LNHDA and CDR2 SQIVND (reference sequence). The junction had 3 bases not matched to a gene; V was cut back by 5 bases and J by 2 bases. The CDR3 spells CASSVGTSGQETQYF. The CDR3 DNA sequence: TGTGCCAGTAGTGTCGGGACTAGCGGGCAAGAGACCCAGTACTTC.

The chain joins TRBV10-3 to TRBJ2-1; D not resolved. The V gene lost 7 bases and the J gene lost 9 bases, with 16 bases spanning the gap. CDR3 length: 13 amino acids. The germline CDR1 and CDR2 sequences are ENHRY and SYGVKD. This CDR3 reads CAITERLAGEQFF. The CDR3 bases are TGTGCCATCACCGAAAGGCTTGCAGGTGAGCAGTTCTTC.